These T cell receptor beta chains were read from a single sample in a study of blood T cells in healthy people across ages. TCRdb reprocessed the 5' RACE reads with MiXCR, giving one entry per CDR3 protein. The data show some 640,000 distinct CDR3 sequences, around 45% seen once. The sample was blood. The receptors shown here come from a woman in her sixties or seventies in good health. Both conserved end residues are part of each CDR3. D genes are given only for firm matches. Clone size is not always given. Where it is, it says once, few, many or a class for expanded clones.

CDR3 DNA: TGTGCCTGGAGTGTCGCGGGTCCCAACGTCCTGACTTTC
CDR3 protein: CAWSVAGPNVLTF
D gene: -
V gene: TRBV30
clone size: -
J gene: TRBJ2-6

CDR3 DNA: TGCGCCAGCAGCTCAGGACTCACTGTAGCGGAGACCCAGTACTTC
CDR3 protein: CASSSGLTVAETQYF
D gene: -
V gene: TRBV5-1
clone size: -
J gene: TRBJ2-5

CDR3 DNA: TGTGCCAGCAGCACGGCGGAAGCCTCCTACGAGCAGTACTTC
CDR3 protein: CASSTAEASYEQYF
D gene: -
V gene: TRBV28
clone size: -
J gene: TRBJ2-7

CDR3 DNA: TGCGCCAGCAGCTTTAGCGGGACTCAAGAGACCCAGTACTTC
CDR3 protein: CASSFSGTQETQYF
D gene: TRBD2
V gene: TRBV5-1
clone size: -
J gene: TRBJ2-5

CDR3 DNA: TGTGCCAGCGGACCCCCGGGAGGACCCAACACTGAAGCTTTCTTT
CDR3 protein: CASGPPGGPNTEAFF
D gene: -
V gene: TRBV28
clone size: -
J gene: TRBJ1-1

CDR3 DNA: TGTGCCAGCAGTTTGCGACTTGAGGAGGCTACCTCTGGGGCCAACGTCCTGACTTTC
CDR3 protein: CASSLRLEEATSGANVLTF
D gene: -
V gene: TRBV6-2/TRBV6-3
clone size: -
J gene: TRBJ2-6

CDR3 DNA: TGCAGTGCTAGTAGGGGGAGAGGCACTGAAGCTTTCTTT
CDR3 protein: CSASRGRGTEAFF
D gene: -
V gene: TRBV20-1
clone size: -
J gene: TRBJ1-1

CDR3 DNA: TGTGCCAGCAGCCCGGTGTTCCAAGAGACCCAGTACTTC
CDR3 protein: CASSPVFQETQYF
D gene: -
V gene: TRBV28
clone size: -
J gene: TRBJ2-5

CDR3 DNA: TGTGCCAGCAGTTTAGGCGGGACTAGCGGCCTCCTGAATGAGCAGTTCTTC
CDR3 protein: CASSLGGTSGLLNEQFF
D gene: TRBD2
V gene: TRBV28
clone size: once
J gene: TRBJ2-1

CDR3 DNA: TGTGCCAGCAGCTTTAGCGGGAGGGCCTCCAATGAGCAGTTCTTC
CDR3 protein: CASSFSGRASNEQFF
D gene: TRBD2
V gene: TRBV7-6
clone size: few
J gene: TRBJ2-1

CDR3 DNA: TGTGCCAGCAGAACCAGCGGGAGAGTCTACGAGCAGTACTTC
CDR3 protein: CASRTSGRVYEQYF
D gene: TRBD2
V gene: TRBV27
clone size: -
J gene: TRBJ2-7

CDR3 DNA: TGCAGTGCTAGTCAGGACGTGGCCTACGATAAGCAGTACTTC
CDR3 protein: CSASQDVAYDKQYF
D gene: -
V gene: TRBV20-1
clone size: few
J gene: TRBJ2-5

CDR3 DNA: TGCGCCAGCAGCTTGGACCCTAGCGGGAGGGCCGGGGATACGCAGTATTTT
CDR3 protein: CASSLDPSGRAGDTQYF
D gene: TRBD2
V gene: TRBV5-1
clone size: -
J gene: TRBJ2-3

CDR3 DNA: TGTGCCAGCAGCCAAGAGGTAGGGGGACCACTCTACCAAGAGACCCAGTACTTC
CDR3 protein: CASSQEVGGPLYQETQYF
D gene: -
V gene: TRBV4-2
clone size: many
J gene: TRBJ2-5

CDR3 DNA: TGCAGTGCTAACAGGGGCAATGAGCAGTACTTC
CDR3 protein: CSANRGNEQYF
D gene: TRBD1
V gene: TRBV20-1
clone size: -
J gene: TRBJ2-5

CDR3 DNA: TGCGCCAGCAGCAGCGGCAGGCGTCAGGTGGAGACCCAGTACTTC
CDR3 protein: CASSSGRRQVETQYF
D gene: -
V gene: TRBV5-1
clone size: few
J gene: TRBJ2-5

CDR3 DNA: TGTGCCACCAGCAGAGCCAGGACGGGAGAGACCCAGTACTTC
CDR3 protein: CATSRARTGETQYF
D gene: -
V gene: TRBV15
clone size: -
J gene: TRBJ2-5

CDR3 DNA: TGTGCCAGCAGTTCCAGACAGACGATTAATTCACCCCTCCACTTT
CDR3 protein: CASSSRQTINSPLHF
D gene: -
V gene: TRBV27
clone size: -
J gene: TRBJ1-6

CDR3 DNA: TGCAGTGCTCTGGACAGCACCCTATTCTATAGCAATCAGCCCCAGCATTTT
CDR3 protein: CSALDSTLFYSNQPQHF
D gene: -
V gene: TRBV20-1
clone size: -
J gene: TRBJ1-5

CDR3 DNA: TGTGCCAGCAGCCTCCGGGCCAACTACGAGCAGTACTTC
CDR3 protein: CASSLRANYEQYF
D gene: -
V gene: TRBV7-2
clone size: -
J gene: TRBJ2-7